A selection of T cell receptor beta chains follows, all from one sample in a study of blood T cell repertoires in COVID-19. Profiling relied on immunoSEQ multiplex PCR, and the TCRdb table lists in-frame clones only, not all of them. The profile covers fewer than 350,000 clones, with 80% to 95% appearing a single time and roughly 2.8% taken by the ten largest. What was sequenced was PBMCs or T cells enriched from blood (not recorded which). Receptor source: a man between 40 and 49 years old who had been exposed to COVID-19. CDR3s include the opening cysteine and the closing phenylalanine or tryptophan. The D gene is left open where the match is weak. Expanded clones get a size class; other rows say once, few or many, or leave the size out.

size: -; D: TRBD1; J: TRBJ1-4; V: TRBV28; CDR3: CASSCEGAKGECQKLFF; DNA: TGTGCCAGCAGTTGCGAGGGGGCAAAGGGGGAATGTCAAAAACTGTTTTTT
size: -; D: -; J: TRBJ1-5; V: TRBV6-5; CDR3: CASSYSRGQPQHF; DNA: TGTGCCAGCAGTTACTCTCGGGGACAGCCCCAGCATTTT
size: -; D: -; J: TRBJ2-2; V: TRBV21-1; CDR3: CASSNPGLAGVRTGELFF; DNA: TGTGCCAGCAGCAACCCGGGACTAGCGGGAGTTCGCACCGGGGAGCTGTTTTTT
size: -; D: -; J: TRBJ1-1; V: TRBV4-2; CDR3: CASSQYGVEAFF; DNA: TGTGCCAGCAGCCAATACGGGGTTGAAGCTTTCTTT
size: -; D: TRBD1; J: TRBJ1-2; V: TRBV7-9; CDR3: CASSSGQGSNYGYTF; DNA: TGTGCCAGCAGCTCCGGACAGGGTAGTAACTATGGCTACACCTTC
size: -; D: TRBD2; J: TRBJ2-7; V: TRBV28; CDR3: CASSVGPSGSYEQYF; DNA: TGTGCCAGCAGTGTAGGCCCTAGCGGGAGTTACGAGCAGTACTTC
size: once; D: -; J: TRBJ2-5; V: TRBV28; CDR3: CASSSRVQRETQYF; DNA: TGTGCCAGCAGTTCGAGGGTCCAGAGGGAGACCCAGTACTTC
size: -; D: -; J: TRBJ1-6; V: TRBV27; CDR3: CASSVAEGFVSPLHF; DNA: TGTGCCAGCAGTGTCGCCGAGGGCTTTGTCTCACCCCTCCACTTT
size: -; D: -; J: TRBJ1-4; V: TRBV11-2; CDR3: CASSSNSGEKLFF; DNA: TGTGCCAGCAGCTCCAACTCGGGGGAAAAACTGTTTTTT
size: -; D: -; J: TRBJ1-1; V: TRBV7-8; CDR3: CASRRDRNTEAFF; DNA: TGTGCCAGCAGACGAGACAGGAACACTGAAGCTTTCTTT
size: -; D: -; J: TRBJ2-4; V: TRBV4-2; CDR3: CASSQDMGLLAKNIQYF; DNA: TGTGCCAGCAGCCAAGATATGGGGCTGTTAGCCAAAAACATTCAGTACTTC
size: -; D: TRBD1; J: TRBJ1-2; V: TRBV30; CDR3: CAWSPTGTALGYTF; DNA: TGTGCCTGGAGCCCAACCGGGACAGCCCTAGGCTACACCTTC
size: -; D: TRBD2; J: TRBJ2-3; V: TRBV3-1/TRBV3-2; CDR3: CASTLRAGEGDTQYF; DNA: TGTGCCAGCACCCTGCGAGCGGGGGAGGGCGATACGCAGTATTTT
size: -; D: TRBD1; J: TRBJ2-6; V: TRBV3-1/TRBV3-2; CDR3: CASSTWDRAGANVLTF; DNA: TGTGCCAGCAGCACGTGGGACAGAGCTGGGGCCAACGTCCTGACTTTC
size: once; D: TRBD2; J: TRBJ2-5; V: TRBV2; CDR3: CASSTGTSAYQETQYF; DNA: TGTGCCAGCAGTACCGGGACTAGCGCGTACCAAGAGACCCAGTACTTC
size: -; D: -; J: TRBJ2-6; V: TRBV5-1; CDR3: CASSFRTGANVLTF; DNA: TGCGCCAGCAGCTTTCGGACAGGGGCCAACGTCCTGACTTTC
size: -; D: TRBD2; J: TRBJ2-1; V: TRBV7-9; CDR3: CASSRLAGYNNEQFF; DNA: TGTGCCAGCAGCCGACTAGCGGGATATAACAATGAGCAGTTCTTC
size: -; D: -; J: TRBJ1-2; V: TRBV18; CDR3: CASSLSSDSGYTF; DNA: TGTGCCAGCTCACTCAGCTCGGATAGCGGCTACACCTTC
size: once; D: -; J: TRBJ1-1; V: TRBV19; CDR3: CASSIVRNTEAFF; DNA: TGTGCCAGTAGTATAGTCCGTAACACTGAAGCTTTCTTT
size: -; D: TRBD2; J: TRBJ2-1; V: TRBV5-1; CDR3: CASSPGLAGGLNEQFF; DNA: TGCGCCAGCAGCCCTGGACTAGCGGGAGGGTTGAATGAGCAGTTCTTC
size: -; D: -; J: TRBJ2-7; V: TRBV2; CDR3: CASRARGPSEQYF; DNA: TGTGCCAGCAGGGCCAGGGGACCTAGCGAGCAGTACTTC
size: -; D: TRBD1; J: TRBJ2-4; V: TRBV5-4; CDR3: CASSLGDRKNIQYF; DNA: TGTGCCAGCAGCTTGGGGGACAGGAAAAACATTCAGTACTTC
size: -; D: -; J: TRBJ1-2; V: TRBV15; CDR3: CATSNFVSYGYTF; DNA: TGTGCCACTTCGAACTTTGTGAGCTATGGCTACACCTTC
size: -; D: TRBD1; J: TRBJ2-1; V: TRBV5-4; CDR3: CASSFQGVNNEQFF; DNA: TGTGCCAGCAGCTTTCAGGGGGTGAACAATGAGCAGTTCTTC
size: few; D: TRBD2; J: TRBJ2-1; V: TRBV7-3; CDR3: CASSLKLRTSGLRDGNEQFF; DNA: TGTGCCAGCAGCTTAAAGCTCAGGACTAGCGGGCTTAGGGATGGCAATGAGCAGTTCTTC
size: -; D: TRBD2; J: TRBJ2-1; V: TRBV30; CDR3: CAWSGRLAASYNEQFF; DNA: TGTGCCTGGAGTGGACGGCTAGCGGCTTCCTACAATGAGCAGTTCTTC
size: -; D: -; J: TRBJ1-1; V: TRBV19; CDR3: CASSIPGLTTEAFF; DNA: TGTGCCAGTAGTATTCCCGGACTGACGACTGAAGCTTTCTTT
size: -; D: -; J: TRBJ1-6; V: TRBV27; CDR3: CASSSLDSANSPLHF; DNA: TGTGCCAGCAGTTCGTTGGACAGTGCGAATTCACCCCTCCACTTT
size: -; D: -; J: TRBJ1-1; V: TRBV18; CDR3: CASSPPHF; DNA: TGTGCCAGCTCACCCCCCCACTTT
size: -; D: TRBD2; J: TRBJ2-7; V: TRBV28; CDR3: CASSLLSGSAYEQYF; DNA: TGTGCCAGCAGTTTGTTGAGCGGGAGTGCATACGAGCAGTACTTC
size: few; D: -; J: TRBJ2-4; V: TRBV2; CDR3: CASSGKGGLRNIQYF; DNA: TGTGCCAGCAGTGGAAAGGGCGGACTTCGAAACATTCAGTACTTC
size: -; D: -; J: TRBJ2-3; V: TRBV3-1/TRBV3-2; CDR3: CASSQRDTTDTQYF; DNA: TGTGCCAGCAGCCAACGGGACACCACAGATACGCAGTATTTT
size: -; D: TRBD2; J: TRBJ2-1; V: TRBV5-1; CDR3: CASSLDTGTSTNEQFF; DNA: TGCGCCAGCAGCTTGGATACTGGGACTAGTACGAATGAGCAGTTCTTC
size: once; D: -; J: TRBJ1-3; V: TRBV18; CDR3: CASSPPQGRAGNTIYF; DNA: TGTGCCAGCTCACCACCCCAGGGAAGAGCTGGAAACACCATATATTTT
size: -; D: TRBD1; J: TRBJ2-7; V: TRBV27; CDR3: CASSLRTRTGNAYEQYF; DNA: TGTGCCAGCAGTTTAAGGACCCGGACAGGTAACGCCTACGAGCAGTACTTC
size: -; D: -; J: TRBJ2-7; V: TRBV7-2; CDR3: CASSLDRGSDEQYF; DNA: TGTGCCAGCAGCTTAGATCGAGGGAGCGACGAGCAGTACTTC
size: -; D: -; J: TRBJ2-7; V: TRBV5-1; CDR3: CASSPGGTTYGEQYF; DNA: TGCGCCAGCAGCCCCGGGGGGACAACTTATGGCGAGCAGTACTTC
size: -; D: -; J: TRBJ1-2; V: TRBV5-1; CDR3: CASSLAVGGPYGYTF; DNA: TGCGCCAGCAGCTTGGCCGTAGGCGGCCCCTATGGCTACACCTTC